These T cell receptor beta chains were read from a single sample in a study of human thymus T cells. Sequenced by immunoSEQ multiplex PCR; TCRdb stores in-frame clones only, minus some. Altogether about 78,000 clones are present, nearly 98% being singletons, with the ten largest covering 0.031%. Sequenced: thymus tissue. The receptor set was obtained from a boy under three years old with a congenital heart defect but otherwise immunologically healthy. CDR3s include the opening cysteine and the closing phenylalanine or tryptophan. The order of the fields is clone size, V gene, J gene, D gene, CDR3 DNA, CDR3 protein. D genes are given only for firm matches. Not all rows give a size; the values are once, few, many and, for expanded clones, a class.

.	TRBV4-1	TRBJ1-4	.	TGCGCCAGCAGCCCCCGGCCACAGGCCGAAAAACTGTTTTTT	CASSPRPQAEKLFF
.	TRBV12-5	TRBJ2-1	TRBD1	TGTGCTAGTGGTTTGGTACCCAGGGACAGGGAACCCTACAATGAGCAGTTCTTC	CASGLVPRDREPYNEQFF
.	TRBV7-9	TRBJ2-1	.	TGTGCCAGCAGCTCCACAGGGCGGGGGCAGTTCTTC	CASSSTGRGQFF
.	TRBV10-3	TRBJ2-7	TRBD1	TGTGCCATCAGTGAGTTGCTTGCGGGACAGGGTTACGAGCAGTACTTC	CAISELLAGQGYEQYF
.	TRBV7-9	TRBJ1-2	TRBD1	TGTGCCAGCAGTTCACGAACAGGGGAGGGTACCTATGGCTACACCTTC	CASSSRTGEGTYGYTF
once	TRBV6-5	TRBJ1-1	.	TGTGCCAGCAGTTACCGGAGGAGGGGAGGAGACACTGAAGCTTTCTTT	CASSYRRRGGDTEAFF
.	TRBV5-6	TRBJ2-5	TRBD2	TGTGCCAGCAGCCCTGGTCGGCTAGCGGGTAGGGAGACCCAGTACTTC	CASSPGRLAGRETQYF
.	TRBV19	TRBJ1-2	TRBD1	TGTGCCAGTTGGGGCTTAGGGGGCGAACCTAACTATGGCTACACCTTC	CASWGLGGEPNYGYTF
.	TRBV5-4	TRBJ2-6	TRBD1	TGTGCCAGCAGCTTCCAGGGACAGGGGGGAACTGGGGCCAACGTCCTGACTTTC	CASSFQGQGGTGANVLTF
.	TRBV5-5	TRBJ2-7	.	TGTGCCAGCAGCTTAGCAGGACAGTTCTCTCCCTACGAGCAGTACTTC	CASSLAGQFSPYEQYF
.	TRBV12-5	TRBJ2-7	TRBD1	TGTGCTAGTGGTTTACCGACAGGGGCATCCTACGAGCAGTACTTC	CASGLPTGASYEQYF
.	TRBV28	TRBJ1-3	.	TGTGCCAGCAGTTTAAGCCGCAAGGGCCTAGGAAACACCATATATTTT	CASSLSRKGLGNTIYF
.	TRBV6-5	TRBJ2-1	TRBD1	TGTGCCAGCAGTTTCGGGACAGGGAACCCCTACAATGAGCAGTTCTTC	CASSFGTGNPYNEQFF
.	TRBV5-4	TRBJ2-7	TRBD2	TGTGCCAGCAGCTGGGAAGGACTAGCGGGGTACTACGAGCAGTACTTC	CASSWEGLAGYYEQYF
.	TRBV7-2	TRBJ2-7	TRBD2	TGTGCCAGCAGCTTAGCGTCCGCTAGCGGTTCCTACGAGCAGTACTTC	CASSLASASGSYEQYF
.	TRBV28	TRBJ2-2	TRBD2	TGTGCCAGCTTTAATCGACCGGGACTAGCGGTCACCGGGGAGCTGTTTTTT	CASFNRPGLAVTGELFF
.	TRBV4-3	TRBJ2-2	TRBD1	TGCGCCAGCAGCCAAGATAGTAGACAGGGCCTCACCGGGGAGCTGTTTTTT	CASSQDSRQGLTGELFF
.	TRBV5-6	TRBJ1-4	.	TGTGCCAGCAGCTCCCCCGGACGCCCGAAAACTGAAAAACTGTTTTTT	CASSSPGRPKTEKLFF
few	TRBV12-5	TRBJ1-1	.	TGTGCTAGTGGTTCCCCCCGGAGCACTGAAGCTTTCTTT	CASGSPRSTEAFF
.	TRBV18	TRBJ1-3	TRBD1	TGTGCCAGCTCACCACGGGGACAGGGAAACACCATATATTTT	CASSPRGQGNTIYF
.	TRBV7-2	TRBJ2-1	.	TGTGCCAGCAGCTCCCCCCAGTCCCCTTACAGTGCTTGGTACAATGAGCAGTTCTTC	CASSSPQSPYSAWYNEQFF
.	TRBV11-2	TRBJ2-7	.	TGTGCCAGCAGCTTGGGTATAGAGGGACTTTTGAGCTCCTACGAGCAGTACTTC	CASSLGIEGLLSSYEQYF
.	TRBV6-4	TRBJ1-2	.	TGTGCCAGCAGTGACTCGAGAGACAGACAGATCCCATCCTGTCGCTATGGCTACACCTTC	CASSDSRDRQIPSCRYGYTF
.	TRBV15	TRBJ2-1	TRBD2	TGTGCCACCAGCAGAGCGGGAGGGCCCTCCAATGAGCAGTTCTTC	CATSRAGGPSNEQFF
.	TRBV28	TRBJ2-5	.	TGTGCCAGCAGCCCTACCCCAGAGACCCAGTACTTC	CASSPTPETQYF
.	TRBV7-9	TRBJ2-2	.	TGTGCCAGCAGCTTAGGCGGGTACACCGGGGAGCTGTTTTTT	CASSLGGYTGELFF
.	TRBV30	TRBJ2-3	TRBD2	TGTGCCTGGACCGGGACTAGTACAGATACGCAGTATTTT	CAWTGTSTDTQYF
.	TRBV5-4	TRBJ2-2	TRBD2	TGTGCCAGCAGCTTGGGGCTAGCGGGCGACACCGGGGAGCTGTTTTTT	CASSLGLAGDTGELFF
once	TRBV5-1	TRBJ2-7	.	TGCGCCAGCAGCGGCCCTTCTAGATACGAGCAGTACTTC	CASSGPSRYEQYF
.	TRBV28	TRBJ1-1	.	TGTGCCACCAAAAGCACTGAAGCTTTCTTT	CATKSTEAFF
.	TRBV5-6	TRBJ2-5	TRBD2	TGTGCCAGCAGCTTTCATATAGCGGGAGAGGTAGAGACCCAGTACTTC	CASSFHIAGEVETQYF
.	TRBV7-4	TRBJ1-1	.	TGTGCCAGCAGTCATTTGGGCCCTGAAGCTTTCTTT	CASSHLGPEAFF
.	TRBV5-5	TRBJ2-7	TRBD1	TGTGCCAGCAGCTACGGACAGGGGGGAACCTACGAGCAGTACTTC	CASSYGQGGTYEQYF
once	TRBV6-4	TRBJ2-1	.	TGTGCCAGCAGTGACAGGGAGGGGGGCAATGAGCAGTTCTTC	CASSDREGGNEQFF
.	TRBV5-1	TRBJ1-2	.	TGCGCCAGCAGCTTGGTGAGGAGAATGGATGGCTACACCTTC	CASSLVRRMDGYTF
.	TRBV18	TRBJ1-2	.	TGTGCCAGCTCACCATCTACGGACAAAATAAATGGCTACACCTTC	CASSPSTDKINGYTF
.	TRBV19	TRBJ2-5	.	TGTGCCAGTAGCCTAGGGCCAAAACCCAAAGAGACCCAGTACTTC	CASSLGPKPKETQYF
.	TRBV2	TRBJ2-3	TRBD2	TGTGCCAGCAGTGAAAAACTAGCGGGGGGGCCCGGCACAGATACGCAGTATTTT	CASSEKLAGGPGTDTQYF
.	TRBV6-1	TRBJ1-2	.	TGTGCCAGCAGTGAAGTAGAGCCACGACTTAACTATGGCTACACCTTC	CASSEVEPRLNYGYTF
.	TRBV30	TRBJ1-5	.	TGTGCCTGGAGTGTTAGGCAGGGCAATCAGCCCCAGCATTTT	CAWSVRQGNQPQHF
.	TRBV5-1	TRBJ1-2	.	TGCGCCAGTACGGATAGGTGGACAGCCGGGGATGGCTACACCTTC	CASTDRWTAGDGYTF
.	TRBV18	TRBJ1-5	TRBD1	TGTGCCAGCTCACCACGCGGAACAGGGGGGGGACAGCCCCAGCATTTT	CASSPRGTGGGQPQHF
.	TRBV28	TRBJ2-1	.	TGTGCCAGCAGGACGAGCCCAGGGGTAGAGCGGAACCTCTCCTACAATGAGCAGTTCTTC	CASRTSPGVERNLSYNEQFF
once	TRBV15	TRBJ2-3	.	TGTGCCACCAGCAGAGATCGAGGTAGCCGGCCCGCGGGCACGCAGTATTTT	CATSRDRGSRPAGTQYF
once	TRBV2	TRBJ1-3	.	TGTGCCAGCACGGGCCGGCTCTCTGGAAACACCATATATTTT	CASTGRLSGNTIYF
.	TRBV7-9	TRBJ2-3	TRBD2	TGTGCCAGCAGCCCTCGGGCTAGCGGGGCATATACGCAGTATTTT	CASSPRASGAYTQYF
few	TRBV19	TRBJ2-5	.	TGTGCCAGTAGTAACGAGACCCAGTACTTC	CASSNETQYF
.	TRBV15	TRBJ2-5	TRBD2	TGTGCCACCAGCAGAGTAAATCCCAGGGAGGGACTAGCGTTCCAAGAGACCCAGTACTTC	CATSRVNPREGLAFQETQYF